The 26 T cell receptor beta chains given below trace back to one sample, sequenced in a study of Ad26.COV2.S vaccination and SARS-CoV-2 variants. Treatment denoted: roughly 19 received Ad26.COV2.S at low or high dose, single or two shots; about five received placebo; per-sample allocation not given. Each sample was drawn 63 days after the first injection (of vaccine or placebo). Generated by immunoSEQ multiplex PCR, the TCRdb table keeps only in-frame clones and is missing some. This sample has around 450,000 clones, with 85% to 90% found just once. Source: peripheral blood, taken in a trial of Ad26.COV2.S vaccine versus placebo. Receptors were obtained from a person between 18 and 65 years old who received the Ad26.COV2.S COVID-19 vaccine or a placebo.

This chain joins TRBV7-2 and TRBJ2-3, with 12 bases fitting TRBD2. This CDR3 is 16 amino acids long. V lost 5 bases, J lost 2 bases, and 5 bases stayed unmatched. The germline gives CDR1 SGHTA, CDR2 FQGNSA. The CDR3 DNA reads TGTGCCAGCAGCCGGACTAGCGGGGCGACCACAGATACGCAGTATTTT. It is translated as CASSRTSGATTDTQYF.

The chain links TRBV3-1 (or the pseudogene TRBV3-2) to TRBJ1-1; D gene uncertain. Trimming stripped 0 bases from V and 10 bases from J, with 9 bases between. Germline CDR1 and CDR2: LGHDT and YNNKEL (reference sequence). This CDR3 is built from 12 residues. The CDR3 sequence: CASSQDASSAFF. The CDR3 DNA reads TGTGCCAGCAGCCAAGACGCCTCCTCAGCTTTCTTT.

The V call is TRBV18, the J call TRBJ2-7; D uncertain. Germline CDR1 and CDR2: KGHSH and LQKENI. The V end was cut by 6 bases, the J end by 1 base, with 10 bases between. The length of the CDR3 is 13 residues. The CDR3 region is CASSLFRSYEQYV. The CDR3 nucleotides are TGTGCCAGCTCTCTGTTCCGGTCCTACGAGCAGTACGTC.

V and J are TRBV4-1 and TRBJ2-2; D not resolved. Trimming left V 6 bases short and J 0 bases short, with 14 bases between. The CDR3 has 16 amino acids. The V gene's germline CDR1 is MGHRA and CDR2 YSYEKL. In DNA, the CDR3 is TGCGCCAGCAGACACCTCGGCGGTTCGAACACCGGGGAGCTGTTTTTT. Its protein is CASRHLGGSNTGELFF.

The rearrangement joins TRBV4-3 to TRBJ2-3; 12 nucleotides agree with TRBD2. Germline CDR1 and CDR2: LGHNA and YSLEER. The V and J ends lost 0 bases and 4 bases, in that order; junction bases with no gene match: 5. The CDR3 has 17 amino acids. The CDR3 region is CASSQDGASGGADTQYF. CDR3 bases: TGCGCCAGCAGCCAAGATGGGGCTAGCGGGGGGGCAGATACGCAGTATTTT.

The chain has TRBV6-5 and TRBJ1-2; D is unresolved. Trimming stripped 5 bases from V and 7 bases from J, with 11 bases between. Germline assignment: CDR1 MNHEY and CDR2 SVGAGI. The CDR3 is made up of 12 amino acids. The CDR3 coding sequence is TGTGCCAGCAGTCCCGGGATTCCTGGCTACACCTTC. Its protein product is CASSPGIPGYTF.

This chain uses TRBV29-1 with TRBJ2-5; the match to TRBD1 covers 9 bases. Trimming cost V 7 bases and J 3 bases; bases outside gene matches: 3. Germline CDR1 reads SQVTM; CDR2 reads ANQGSEA. The CDR3 runs 12 residues. The CDR3 is CSAGDREETQYF. CDR3 nucleotides: TGCAGCGCTGGGGACAGGGAAGAGACCCAGTACTTC. The full variable domain, with the rest looked up from reference TRBV29-1 and TRBJ2-5, is SAVISQKPSRDICQRGTSLTIQCQVDSQVTMMFWYRQQPGQSLTLIATANQGSEATYESGFVIDKFPISRPNLTFSTLTVSNMSPEDSSIYLCSAGDREETQYFGPGTRLLVL.

The rearrangement uses TRBV5-1 and TRBJ1-1; D not resolved. CDR1 and CDR2 (germline): SGHRS, YFSETQ. The CDR3 covers 13 residues. Trimming took 1 base from V and 8 from J, leaving 12 bases between them. CDR3 amino acids: CASSLLEGLEAFF. The CDR3 DNA reads as TGCGCCAGCAGCTTGCTTGAGGGTTTAGAAGCTTTCTTT.

The V gene is TRBV18, the J gene TRBJ1-1; 9 nucleotides agree with TRBD1. Germline V CDR1 and CDR2: KGHSH, LQKENI. Germline trimming cut 3 bases from V and 1 base from J; bases unmatched to any gene: 6. This CDR3 spans 16 amino acids. In DNA form, the CDR3 reads TGTGCCAGCTCACCGGGACAGGGAACATGGAACACTGAAGCTTTCTTT. Residues: CASSPGQGTWNTEAFF.

This clone was recorded a few times. The chain combines TRBV7-3 with TRBJ2-7, with TRBD2 identical over 9 bases. Trimming removed 11 bases from V and 3 bases from J; junction bases left unmatched: 11. The germline V gene encodes CDR1 SGHTA and CDR2 FQGTGA. This CDR3 region has 14 residues. CDR3 DNA: TGTGCCGCGTTAACTAGCGGGCGACACTACGAGCAGTACGTC. Residues: CAALTSGRHYEQYV.

The rearrangement links TRBV4-1 to TRBJ1-1; D not certain. CDR1 is MGHRA and CDR2 is YSYEKL in the germline V gene. Trimming pared 2 bases from V and 1 base from J, leaving 11 bases between. This CDR3 spans 15 amino acids. CDR3 sequence reads: CASSQRPQENTEAFF. CDR3 in DNA: TGCGCCAGCAGCCAAAGACCGCAGGAGAACACTGAAGCTTTCTTT.

This clone was seen only once. This chain links TRBV7-9 with TRBJ2-2; D unresolved. Trimming stripped 3 bases from V and 3 bases from J, with 5 bases between. CDR1 is SEHNR, CDR2 FQNEAQ, per germline (reference sequence). This CDR3 has 13 residues. CDR3 nucleotides: TGTGCCAGCAGCTTGATGTACACCGGGGAGCTGTTTTTT. As protein: CASSLMYTGELFF.

The chain recombines TRBV5-4 with TRBJ2-7, with D perhaps being TRBD1 or TRBD2 (6 bases each). The CDR3 contains 15 residues. Germline-derived CDR1 and CDR2 are SGHNT and YYREEE (reference sequence). Trimming shortened V by 4 bases and J by 5 bases, and 19 bases separated the two germline ends. CDR3 nucleotides: TGTGCCAGCAGCCCGGGGGCGGGTGGAAGGAACGAGCAGTACTTC. Encoded protein: CASSPGAGGRNEQYF.

CDR3 residues: CASRRGTSYNEQFF. The CDR3 nucleotides read TGTGCCAGCAGAAGAGGCACAAGCTACAATGAGCAGTTCTTC. The chain employs TRBV2 and TRBJ2-1; no definite D call. Trimming pared 6 bases from V and 3 bases from J, leaving 12 bases between. Germline V gives CDR1 SNHLY, CDR2 FYNNEI. The CDR3 has 14 amino acids. Looking up the rest from reference TRBV2 and TRBJ2-1 gives the full variable domain: EPEVTQTPSHQVTQMGQEVILRCVPISNHLYFYWYRQILGQKVEFLVSFYNNEISEKSEIFDDQFSVERPDGSNFTLKIRSTKLEDSAMYFCASRRGTSYNEQFFGPGTRLTVL.

The chain couples TRBV2 to TRBJ2-1, with 12 bases aligning to TRBD2. Trimming at V came to 1 base and at J to 8 bases, leaving 6 bases not matched to a gene. Looked up from germline, CDR1 is SNHLY and CDR2 is FYNNEI. CDR3 length: 16 residues. This CDR3 reads CASSEGLAGGQYEQFF. Here the CDR3 DNA reads TGTGCCAGCAGTGAAGGTCTAGCGGGGGGGCAGTATGAGCAGTTCTTC.

The J gene is TRBJ1-4, the V gene TRBV15; D is perhaps TRBD1 (6 bases). V was shortened by 6 bases and J by 3 bases, with 11 bases between the two germline ends. This CDR3 is 14 amino acids long. Per germline, CDR1 LNHNV and CDR2 YYDKDF (reference sequence). CDR3: CATSVRTANEKLFF. CDR3 nucleotides: TGTGCCACCAGTGTACGGACAGCTAATGAAAAACTGTTTTTT.

This clone occurred once. The chain is built from TRBV14 and TRBJ1-1; 9 bases are shared with TRBD1. The V segment lost 2 bases and the J segment 8 bases; nucleotides outside the gene matches: 6. Germline values: CDR1 SGHDN, CDR2 FVKESK. This CDR3 is 14 amino acids long. The CDR3 sequence: CASSQPGQGAEAFF. The CDR3 nucleotides read TGTGCCAGCAGCCAACCGGGACAGGGAGCAGAAGCTTTCTTT.

The V and J genes are TRBV11-1 and TRBJ2-7; 13 nucleotides agree with TRBD2. The trim removed 6 bases at V and 2 bases at J, leaving 4 bases unmatched. This CDR3 has 15 amino acids. Germline V gene sequence: CDR1 SGHAT, CDR2 FQDESV (reference sequence). The DNA for the CDR3 is TGTGCCAGCAGTTGGACTAGCGGGAGCCCCTACGAGCAGTACGTC. It is translated as CASSWTSGSPYEQYV.

The chain joins TRBV5-1 to TRBJ1-2; maybe TRBD1 (6 bases). This CDR3 comprises 13 residues. The V and J ends lost 10 bases and 4 bases respectively, with 17 bases between them. Germline V gene lookup returns CDR1 SGHRS and CDR2 YFSETQ. CDR3 sequence (DNA): TGCGCCGGATCCCCGACAGGCGTCTATGGCTACACCTTC. As protein: CAGSPTGVYGYTF.

Concerning this clone: Other DNA sequences from this sample encode an identical CDR3 as well. The chain uses TRBV19 and TRBJ1-5; D remains ambiguous. CDR3 length: 16 amino acids. CDR1 and CDR2 (germline): LNHDA, SQIVND (reference sequence). V was pared by 0 bases and J by 0 bases, with 9 bases between. CDR3 in DNA: TGTGCCAGTAGTATAGATAGGGAGGGTAGCAATCAGCCCCAGCATTTT. It translates to CASSIDREGSNQPQHF.

V and J are TRBV10-3 and TRBJ2-7; 12 bases match TRBD2. The CDR3 totals 15 residues. Germline CDR1 reads ENHRY; CDR2 reads SYGVKD. Losses at the gene ends were 6 bases for V and 4 bases for J; bases not matched to a gene: 7. The DNA of the CDR3 is TGTGCCATCAGGTCGACTAGCGGGGGATTGTACGAGCAGTACTTC. Residues: CAIRSTSGGLYEQYF.

V gene TRBV7-2 combines with J gene TRBJ1-2; 7 nucleotides match TRBD1. In germline, CDR1 is SGHTA, CDR2 FQGNSA. V lost 4 bases, J lost 3 bases, and 2 bases stayed unmatched. There are 13 residues in the CDR3. The CDR3 loop reads CASSSGQYYGYTF. In DNA form, the CDR3 reads TGTGCCAGCAGCTCGGGACAGTACTATGGCTACACCTTC.

The rearrangement joins TRBV7-2 to TRBJ2-7; D possibly uses TRBD1 or TRBD2 (5 bases each). Germline CDR1 SGHTA, CDR2 FQGNSA. Trimming took 3 bases from V and 0 from J, leaving 12 bases between them. CDR3 size: 15 residues. The CDR3 bases are TGTGCCAGCAGCTTCGGGGCCACCAGCTCCTACGAGCAGTACTTC. The encoded protein is CASSFGATSSYEQYF.

The chain employs TRBV20-1 and TRBJ2-7; no firm D call. The V and J ends lost 3 bases and 4 bases respectively, with 13 bases between them. The CDR3 spans 13 residues. Germline assignment: CDR1 DFQATT and CDR2 SNEGSKA (reference sequence). CDR3 nucleotide sequence: TGCAGTGCTAGTACCGCCCGATTGTACGAGCAGTACTTC. This gives the protein CSASTARLYEQYF.

This clone appeared a few times. Written as DNA, the CDR3 is TGTGCCAGCAGCTTAGGTGCAGCTTATAATGAAAAACTGTTTTTT. It encodes CASSLGAAYNEKLFF. The chain couples TRBV7-9 to TRBJ1-4; no definite D call. Deletions cut 1 base from V and 4 bases from J, with 10 bases between. This CDR3 region has 15 residues. The germline V gene encodes CDR1 SEHNR and CDR2 FQNEAQ (reference sequence).

CDR3: CASSQRDSYGYTF. Written as DNA, the CDR3 is TGTGCCAGCAGCCAGAGGGACAGCTATGGCTACACCTTC. The chain is built from TRBV3-1 (or the pseudogene TRBV3-2) and TRBJ1-2, with TRBD1 identical over 7 bases. V gave up 3 bases and J gave up 4 bases; unmatched junction bases: 2. This CDR3 has 13 amino acids. Germline CDR1 reads LGHDT; CDR2 reads YNNKEL (reference sequence).